This TCR beta chain was captured in a study of cytomegalovirus exposure and HLA in healthy donors. About the study: One earlier analysis, a look at roughly 180 million T cells, found some 110 million unique TCR beta sequences. Study observations and caveats: A later analysis revealed that TCR association rates differed between HLA loci, peaking at DRB1 and bottoming out at HLA-C. Most TCRs appeared rarely, but some public TCRs recurred in many donors.

Concerning this clone itself: Its antigen is not identified.

Germline CDR1 and CDR2: LNHDA and SQIVND (reference sequence). V trimming: 3 bases; J trimming: 2 bases; junction bases outside the gene matches: 12. The CDR3 loop spans 19 amino acids. Use of 60 Vbeta and 13 Jbeta primers characterized the PCR. Using immunoSEQ multiplex PCR, the repertoire was profiled, and TCRdb retains in-frame clones only, with some absent. The sample has approximately 77,000 clones; about three quarters are singletons. The specimen sequenced was PBMCs. The sequence derives from a man aged 35 to 55 in good health and CMV-seronegative. The genes are TRBV19 and TRBJ1-5, with 11 bases fitting TRBD1. The CDR3 DNA follows: TGTGCCAGTAGTATGCTACGGACAGGGGGCGCCTTGGGCAATCAGCCCCAGCATTTT. It yields the protein CASSMLRTGGALGNQPQHF.